This entry is about one TCR beta chain. What it binds is not known. The data originate from a study of CD4 T cells in relation to SARS-CoV-2 and coronaviruses. More than 8.5 x 10^4 naive or memory CD4+ cells were cultured with CEF peptides for roughly eleven days. The CDR3 covers 14 residues. V was clipped by 3 bases and J by 3 bases, with 9 bases between them. In germline, CDR1 is SNHLY, CDR2 FYNNEI. Libraries were prepared by immunoSEQ multiplex PCR; TCRdb keeps only in-frame clonotypes and omits some of them. The repertoire includes tens of thousands of clones, around 80% of them detected once, and approximately 2.8% sits in the top ten.

The chain recombines TRBV2 with TRBJ2-1; maybe TRBD1 (5 bases). The clonotype originates from an adult with COVID-19. Sequencing used memory CD4+ T cells from PBMCs, cultured in vitro. CDR3 in amino acids: CASSDRVGYNEQFF. The DNA of the CDR3 is TGTGCCAGCAGTGACAGGGTGGGCTACAATGAGCAGTTCTTC.